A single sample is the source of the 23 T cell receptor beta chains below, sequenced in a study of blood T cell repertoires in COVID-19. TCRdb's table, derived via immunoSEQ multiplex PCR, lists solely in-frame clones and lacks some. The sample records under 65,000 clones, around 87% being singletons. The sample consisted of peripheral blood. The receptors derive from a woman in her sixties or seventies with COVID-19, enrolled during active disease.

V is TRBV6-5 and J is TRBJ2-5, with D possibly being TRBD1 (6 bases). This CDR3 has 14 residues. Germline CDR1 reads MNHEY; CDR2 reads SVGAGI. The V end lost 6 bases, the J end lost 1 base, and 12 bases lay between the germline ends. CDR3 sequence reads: CASRGTGIQETQYF. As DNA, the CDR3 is TGTGCCAGCAGGGGAACAGGGATCCAAGAGACCCAGTACTTC.

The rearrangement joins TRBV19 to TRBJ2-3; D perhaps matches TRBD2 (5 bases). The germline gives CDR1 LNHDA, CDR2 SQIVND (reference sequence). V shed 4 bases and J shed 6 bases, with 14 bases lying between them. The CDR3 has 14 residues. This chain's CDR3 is CASSTGTSADTQYF. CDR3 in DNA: TGTGCCAGTAGTACGGGAACCTCGGCGGATACGCAGTATTTT.

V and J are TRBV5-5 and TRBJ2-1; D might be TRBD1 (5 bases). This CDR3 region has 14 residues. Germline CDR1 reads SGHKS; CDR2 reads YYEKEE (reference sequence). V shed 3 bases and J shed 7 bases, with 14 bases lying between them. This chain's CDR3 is CASSWDDRRNEQFF. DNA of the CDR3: TGTGCCAGCAGCTGGGATGACAGAAGAAATGAGCAGTTCTTC. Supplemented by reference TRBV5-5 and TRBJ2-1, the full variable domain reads DAGVTQSPTHLIKTRGQQVTLRCSPISGHKSVSWYQQVLGQGPQFIFQYYEKEERGRGNFPDRFSARQFPNYSSELNVNALLLGDSALYLCASSWDDRRNEQFFGPGTRLTVL.

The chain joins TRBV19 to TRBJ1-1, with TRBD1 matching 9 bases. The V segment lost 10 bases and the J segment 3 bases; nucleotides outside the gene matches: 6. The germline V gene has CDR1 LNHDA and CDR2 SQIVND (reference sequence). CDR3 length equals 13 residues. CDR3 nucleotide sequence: TGTGCCACTTGGGACAGGGCTTACACTGAAGCTTTCTTT. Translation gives CATWDRAYTEAFF.

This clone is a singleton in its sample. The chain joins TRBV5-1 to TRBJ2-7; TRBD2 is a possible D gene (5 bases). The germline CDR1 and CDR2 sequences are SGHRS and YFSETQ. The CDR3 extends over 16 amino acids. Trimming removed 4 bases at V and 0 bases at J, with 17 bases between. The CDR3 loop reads CASSPRFRENSYEQYF. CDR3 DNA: TGCGCCAGCAGCCCAAGGTTTAGGGAGAACTCCTACGAGCAGTACTTC.

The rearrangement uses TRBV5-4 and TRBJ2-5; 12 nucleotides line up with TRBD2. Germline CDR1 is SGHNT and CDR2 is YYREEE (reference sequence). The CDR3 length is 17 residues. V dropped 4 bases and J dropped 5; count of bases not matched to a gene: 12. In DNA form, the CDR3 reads TGTGCCAGCAGCCGACAACTAGCGGGAGGATCTCAGGAGACCCAGTACTTC. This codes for CASSRQLAGGSQETQYF.

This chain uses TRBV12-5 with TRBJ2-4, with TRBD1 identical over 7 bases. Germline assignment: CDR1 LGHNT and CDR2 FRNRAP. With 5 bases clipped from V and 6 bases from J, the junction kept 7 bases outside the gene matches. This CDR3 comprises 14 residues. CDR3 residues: CASGPPGQRNIQYF. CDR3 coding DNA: TGTGCTAGTGGTCCACCGGGACAGAGAAACATTCAGTACTTC. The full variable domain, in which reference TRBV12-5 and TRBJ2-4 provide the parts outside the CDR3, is DARVTQTPRHKVTEMGQEVTMRCQPILGHNTVFWYRQTMMQGLELLAYFRNRAPLDDSGMPKDRFSAEMPDATLATLKIQPSEPRDSAVYFCASGPPGQRNIQYFGAGTRLSVL.

In DNA, the CDR3 is TGTGCCAGCAGCTTAGCGGGGTTATCGGCTAGCACAGATACGCAGTATTTT. Translation: CASSLAGLSASTDTQYF. The rearrangement joins TRBV11-2 to TRBJ2-3; perhaps TRBD2 as D (5 bases). From germline, CDR1 is SGHAT and CDR2 FQNNGV. The CDR3 is 17 amino acids. Trimming pared 1 base from V and 0 bases from J, leaving 14 bases between.

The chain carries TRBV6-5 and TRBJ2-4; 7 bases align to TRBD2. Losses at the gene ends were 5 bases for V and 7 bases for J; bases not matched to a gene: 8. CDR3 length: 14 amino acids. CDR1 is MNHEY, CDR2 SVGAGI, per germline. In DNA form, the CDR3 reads TGTGCCAGCAGTCTGATGACTAGCCTGAACATTCAGTACTTC. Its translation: CASSLMTSLNIQYF.

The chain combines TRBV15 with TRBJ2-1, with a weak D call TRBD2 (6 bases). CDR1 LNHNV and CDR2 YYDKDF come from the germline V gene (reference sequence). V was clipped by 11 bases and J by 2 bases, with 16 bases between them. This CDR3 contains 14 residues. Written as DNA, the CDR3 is TGTGCCTCGTCAACGGGAGTGGCCTACAATGAGCAGTTCTTC. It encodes CASSTGVAYNEQFF.

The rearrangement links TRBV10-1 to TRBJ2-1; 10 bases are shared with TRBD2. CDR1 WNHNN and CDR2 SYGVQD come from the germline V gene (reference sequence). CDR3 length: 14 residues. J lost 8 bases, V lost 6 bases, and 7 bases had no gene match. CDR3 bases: TGCGCCAGCAGAGCGGGAGGGTTCTCGGATGAGCAGTTCTTC. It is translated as CASRAGGFSDEQFF.

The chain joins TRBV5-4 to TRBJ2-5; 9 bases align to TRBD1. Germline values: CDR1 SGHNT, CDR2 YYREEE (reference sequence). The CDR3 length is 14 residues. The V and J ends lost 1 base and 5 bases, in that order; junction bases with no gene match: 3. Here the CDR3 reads CASSLWDRVETQYF. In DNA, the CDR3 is TGTGCCAGCAGCTTGTGGGACAGGGTTGAGACCCAGTACTTC.

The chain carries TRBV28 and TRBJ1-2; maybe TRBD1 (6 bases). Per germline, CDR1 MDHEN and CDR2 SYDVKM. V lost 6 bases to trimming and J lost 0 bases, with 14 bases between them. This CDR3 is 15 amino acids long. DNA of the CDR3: TGTGCCAGCAGAGGGGGGGGGCTCACTAACTATGGCTACACCTTC. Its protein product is CASRGGGLTNYGYTF.

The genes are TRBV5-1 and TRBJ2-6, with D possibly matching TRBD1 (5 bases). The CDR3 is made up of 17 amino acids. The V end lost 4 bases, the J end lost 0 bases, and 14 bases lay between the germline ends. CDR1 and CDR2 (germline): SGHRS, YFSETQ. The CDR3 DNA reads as TGCGCCAGCAGCCCCACAGGAACGTCCTCTGGGGCCAACGTCCTGACTTTC. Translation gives CASSPTGTSSGANVLTF.

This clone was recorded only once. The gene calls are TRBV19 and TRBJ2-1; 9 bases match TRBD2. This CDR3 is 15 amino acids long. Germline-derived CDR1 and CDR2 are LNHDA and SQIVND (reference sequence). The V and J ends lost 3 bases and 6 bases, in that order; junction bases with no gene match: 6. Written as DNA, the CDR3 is TGTGCCAGTAGTATTAGCGGGAGCTCGGTCAATGAGCAGTTCTTC. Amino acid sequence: CASSISGSSVNEQFF. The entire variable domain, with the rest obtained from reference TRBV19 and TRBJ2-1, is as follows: DGGITQSPKYLFRKEGQNVTLSCEQNLNHDAMYWYRQDPGQGLRLIYYSQIVNDFQKGDIAEGYSVSREKKESFPLTVTSAQKNPTAFYLCASSISGSSVNEQFFGPGTRLTVL.

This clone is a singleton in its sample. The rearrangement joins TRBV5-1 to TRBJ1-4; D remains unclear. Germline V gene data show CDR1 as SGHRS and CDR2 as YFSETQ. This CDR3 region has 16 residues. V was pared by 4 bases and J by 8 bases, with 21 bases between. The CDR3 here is CASSPGLDQGREKLFF. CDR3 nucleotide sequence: TGCGCCAGCAGCCCAGGACTCGATCAAGGACGAGAAAAACTGTTTTTT.

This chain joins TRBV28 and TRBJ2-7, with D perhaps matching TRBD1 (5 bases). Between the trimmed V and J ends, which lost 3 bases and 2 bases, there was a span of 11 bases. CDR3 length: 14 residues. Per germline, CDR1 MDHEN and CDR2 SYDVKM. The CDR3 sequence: CASSFDRPPYEQYF. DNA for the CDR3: TGTGCCAGCAGTTTTGACAGACCTCCCTACGAGCAGTACTTC.

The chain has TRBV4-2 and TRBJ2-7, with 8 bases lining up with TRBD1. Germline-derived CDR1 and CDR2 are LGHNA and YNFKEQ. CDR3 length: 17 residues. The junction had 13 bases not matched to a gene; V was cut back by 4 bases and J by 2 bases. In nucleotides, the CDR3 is TGTGCCAGCAGCCCTGGGGGCAGGGGGCGACTTACCTACGAGCAGTACTTC. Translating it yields CASSPGGRGRLTYEQYF.

The DNA of the CDR3 is TGTGCCAGTAGTTCCTCCGCACAGGGCGGAGGCTACACCTTC. Its protein product is CASSSSAQGGGYTF. The V call is TRBV19, the J call TRBJ1-2, with D tentatively TRBD1 (6 bases). The CDR3 covers 14 residues. Germline loops: CDR1 LNHDA, CDR2 SQIVND (reference sequence). The ends were cut back, 5 bases at V and 8 bases at J, with 18 bases in the middle.

The CDR3 here is CASRADRGSDTQYF. For the CDR3, the DNA is TGTGCCAGCAGGGCGGACAGGGGGTCAGATACGCAGTATTTT. V and J are TRBV6-5 and TRBJ2-3; TRBD1 agrees at 10 bases. Germline V gene data show CDR1 as MNHEY and CDR2 as SVGAGI. The trim removed 6 bases at V and 4 bases at J, leaving 4 bases unmatched. CDR3 length: 14 amino acids.

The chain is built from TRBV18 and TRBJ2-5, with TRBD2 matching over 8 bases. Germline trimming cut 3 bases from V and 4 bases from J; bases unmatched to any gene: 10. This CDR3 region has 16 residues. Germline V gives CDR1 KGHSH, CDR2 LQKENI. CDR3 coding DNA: TGTGCCAGCTCACCCGGGACTAGAGTTGGTGGAGAGACCCAGTACTTC. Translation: CASSPGTRVGGETQYF.

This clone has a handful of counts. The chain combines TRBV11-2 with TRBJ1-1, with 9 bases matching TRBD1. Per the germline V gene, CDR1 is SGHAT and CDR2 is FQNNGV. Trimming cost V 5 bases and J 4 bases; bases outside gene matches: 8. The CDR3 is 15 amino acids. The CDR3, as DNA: TGTGCCAGCAGCCCGCACCCGACAGGGGGCACTGAAGCTTTCTTT. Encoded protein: CASSPHPTGGTEAFF.

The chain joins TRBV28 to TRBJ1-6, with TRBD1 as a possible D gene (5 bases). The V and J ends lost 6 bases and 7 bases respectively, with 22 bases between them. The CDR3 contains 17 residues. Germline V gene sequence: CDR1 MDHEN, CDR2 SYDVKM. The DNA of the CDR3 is TGTGCCAGCAGACTGCCCCAGGGTGCGTTTCTAAATTCACCCCTCCACTTT. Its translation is CASRLPQGAFLNSPLHF.